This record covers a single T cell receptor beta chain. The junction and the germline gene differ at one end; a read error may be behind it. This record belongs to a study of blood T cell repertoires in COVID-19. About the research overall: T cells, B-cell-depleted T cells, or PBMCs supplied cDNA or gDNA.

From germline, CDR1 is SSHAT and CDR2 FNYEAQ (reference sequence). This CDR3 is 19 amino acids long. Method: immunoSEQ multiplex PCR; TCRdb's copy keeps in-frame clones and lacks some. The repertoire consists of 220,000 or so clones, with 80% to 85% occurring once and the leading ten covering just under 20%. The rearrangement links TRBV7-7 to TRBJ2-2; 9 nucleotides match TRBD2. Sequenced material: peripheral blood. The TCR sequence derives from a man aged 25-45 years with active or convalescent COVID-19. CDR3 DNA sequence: TGTGCTAGCAGCTTACCGATACTAGCGGGCCCGGAAGAAACCGGGGAGCTGTTTTTT. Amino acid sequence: CASSLPILAGPEETGELFF.